These 31 T cell receptor beta chains were all obtained from the same sample, sequenced in a study of T cell repertoires in cytomegalovirus infection (dated by TCRdb to between 2017 and 2020). The sample was run on an Illumina HiSeq 1500. In TCRdb, the public reads were trimmed at Q25 with fastp and aligned with MiXCR, with productive beta chains retained. Rows with a matching CDR3 protein are joined into one entry that keeps the most common DNA and genes. In this sample the table shows 150,000 or so distinct CDR3 sequences, roughly 32% of which occur a single time. The ten largest account for roughly 50% of the sample. These receptors have no identified antigens. This specimen's treatment or condition label, per the study, means: in vitro stimulation with specific CMV peptide epitopes to enrich CMV-specific T cells. The source was CD8+ T cells from cultured PBMCs, collected from culture after CMV antigen stimulation. These receptors were obtained from a human donor in good health (CMV status not recorded). Some clones in this sample may be carry-over from other donors' samples.

This clonotype was seen ten or more times. J is TRBJ1-2 and V is TRBV29-1, with a possible D match to TRBD1 (5 bases). V was shortened by 6 bases and J by 2 bases, with 13 bases between the two germline ends. CDR1 is SQVTM and CDR2 is ANQGSEA in the germline V gene. The CDR3 is 13 residues long. CDR3: CSVRGHSNYGYTF. In nucleotides, the CDR3 is TGCAGCGTCCGCGGACACTCGAACTATGGCTACACCTTC.

This clonotype was counted ten times or more. The chain links TRBV19 to TRBJ1-1; D may be TRBD1 (6 bases). Germline V gene data show CDR1 as LNHDA and CDR2 as SQIVND (reference sequence). V lost 8 bases, J lost 5 bases, and 15 bases lay in between. The CDR3 covers 13 residues. This CDR3 reads CASHDRSRTEAFF. In DNA, the CDR3 is TGTGCCAGTCATGACAGGTCGCGGACTGAAGCTTTCTTT.

The V call is TRBV11-2, the J call TRBJ2-3; a weak D match, TRBD1 (6 bases). V shed 3 bases and J shed 1 base, with 11 bases lying between them. Germline V gives CDR1 SGHAT, CDR2 FQNNGV. This CDR3 has 15 amino acids. Here the CDR3 DNA reads TGTGCCAGCAGCTTCTACAGGGTCCGCACAGATACGCAGTATTTT. The encoded protein is CASSFYRVRTDTQYF.

In DNA form, the CDR3 reads TGTGCCAGCAGCTTAGGCCCTCCGGACAGAAATCCCTATGGCTACACCTTC. Protein sequence: CASSLGPPDRNPYGYTF. This chain links TRBV7-4 with TRBJ1-2; possibly TRBD1 for D (6 bases). Trimming removed 1 base at V and 4 bases at J, with 19 bases between. This CDR3 region has 17 residues. The V gene's germline CDR1 is SGHVT and CDR2 SQSDAQ.

The sample holds many counts of this clonotype. The chain employs TRBV20-1 and TRBJ1-1; the D gene is possibly TRBD1 (5 bases). The CDR3 runs 12 residues. The germline V gene has CDR1 DFQATT and CDR2 SNEGSKA (reference sequence). V lost 6 bases, J lost 1 base, and 9 bases lay in between. CDR3 residues: CSAAGPNTEAFF. CDR3 nucleotides: TGCAGTGCAGCGGGACCGAACACTGAAGCTTTCTTT.

There are a few counts of this clonotype. The rearrangement joins TRBV4-1 to TRBJ2-4; TRBD2 matches at 15 bases. V lost 2 bases to trimming and J lost 13 bases; unmatched junction nucleotides: 9. Germline CDR1 and CDR2: MGHRA and YSYEKL. This CDR3 comprises 16 residues. CDR3 nucleotides: TGCGCCAGCAGCCAAACGCCGGGACTAGCGGGGGGCGGGCAGTACTTC. Its translation is CASSQTPGLAGGGQYF.

The chain couples TRBV27 to TRBJ2-1; TRBD1 aligns across 10 bases. The CDR3 has 16 amino acids. V lost 4 bases and J lost 3; bases outside the gene matches: 6. Germline V gene lookup returns CDR1 MNHEY and CDR2 SMNVEV (reference sequence). The CDR3 region is CASSSLRTGGYNEQFF. CDR3 in DNA: TGTGCCAGCAGTTCCCTTCGGACAGGGGGCTACAATGAGCAGTTCTTC.

V usage is TRBV6-5 and J usage is TRBJ2-1, with 9 bases matching TRBD1. Unmatched junction bases numbered 6, after V lost 4 bases and J lost 8 bases. The CDR3 spans 14 residues. Germline assignment: CDR1 MNHEY and CDR2 SVGAGI. The CDR3 DNA is TGTGCCAGCAGTTCGGGACAGGGAGTACATGAGCAGTTCTTC. As protein: CASSSGQGVHEQFF.

The chain combines TRBV7-4 with TRBJ2-1, with a possible D match to TRBD1 (6 bases). Looked up from germline, CDR1 is SGHVT and CDR2 is SQSDAQ. CDR3 length: 12 amino acids. Trimming cost V 1 base and J 9 bases, with 7 bases left between them. The CDR3 nucleotides read TGTGCCAGCAGCTTAGGACAGGTTGAGCAGTTCTTC. This translates into CASSLGQVEQFF.

CDR3 residues: CATSSAGFGETQYF. The CDR3 nucleotides are TGTGCCACCAGCAGTGCAGGGTTTGGAGAGACCCAGTACTTC. V is TRBV15 and J is TRBJ2-5; TRBD1 is a possible D gene (5 bases). The V gene lost 3 bases and the J gene lost 4 bases, with 12 bases spanning the gap. Germline CDR1 LNHNV, CDR2 YYDKDF (reference sequence). This CDR3 is built from 14 residues.

This clonotype has just a few counts. The genes are TRBV7-9 and TRBJ2-1; perhaps D is TRBD1 or TRBD2 (6 bases each). The CDR3 has 15 residues. V lost 1 base and J lost 6, with 13 bases in between. CDR1 and CDR2 from the germline V gene are SEHNR and FQNEAQ (reference sequence). The CDR3 DNA is TGTGCCAGCAGCTTAGAGTCGGGGGCCCGCAATGAGCAGTTCTTC. This sequence encodes CASSLESGARNEQFF.

This clonotype was counted between two and nine times. V gene TRBV9 combines with J gene TRBJ2-1, with 10 bases identical to TRBD2. CDR1 is SGDLS, CDR2 YYNGEE, per germline. Germline trimming cut 4 bases from V and 9 bases from J; bases unmatched to any gene: 10. CDR3 size: 15 residues. The CDR3 protein is CASSSGASGGLEQFF. CDR3 nucleotides: TGTGCCAGCAGCTCAGGTGCTAGCGGGGGCCTTGAGCAGTTCTTC. Together with reference TRBV9 and TRBJ2-1, the CDR3 gives the full variable domain: DSGVTQTPKHLITATGQRVTLRCSPRSGDLSVYWYQQSLDQGLQFLIQYYNGEERAKGNILERFSAQQFPDLHSELNLSSLELGDSALYFCASSSGASGGLEQFFGPGTRLTVL.

At least ten counts were recorded for this clonotype. V and J are TRBV7-2 and TRBJ2-1; 8 bases line up with TRBD2. Trimming removed 5 bases from V and 1 base from J; junction bases left unmatched: 4. CDR1 is SGHTA, CDR2 FQGNSA, per germline. There are 15 residues in the CDR3. The CDR3 region has the DNA TGTGCCAGCAGCGCAACGGGGGGGTCCTACAATGAGCAGTTCTTC. This sequence encodes CASSATGGSYNEQFF.

This clonotype was seen at least ten times. J is TRBJ2-1 and V is TRBV12-3 or TRBV12-4; D may match TRBD1 or TRBD2 (6 bases each). Deletions cut 3 bases from V and 7 bases from J, with 16 bases between. This CDR3 comprises 15 residues. CDR3 amino acids: CASSLAGGGVNEQFF. The CDR3 bases are TGTGCCAGCAGTTTGGCCGGGGGCGGGGTAAATGAGCAGTTCTTC.

This clonotype has only a few counts. The chain joins TRBV2 to TRBJ2-7; 9 bases fit TRBD1. Germline lookup yields CDR1 SNHLY and CDR2 FYNNEI. Losses at the gene ends were 4 bases for V and 3 bases for J; bases not matched to a gene: 13. CDR3 size: 17 residues. The CDR3 DNA reads TGTGCCAGCAGTGTCCCACAGACGGGGACAGGGATCTACGAGCAGTACTTC. Protein: CASSVPQTGTGIYEQYF.

This clonotype was found many times. The V call is TRBV7-8, the J call TRBJ1-1, with 10 bases identical to TRBD1. J gave up 4 bases and V 5 bases, and 13 bases lay outside the gene matches. CDR3 length: 17 amino acids. Germline V CDR1 and CDR2: SGHVS, FQNEAQ. As DNA, the CDR3 is TGTGCCAGCAGCCCCGGGACAGGGGCCACTAGGGGCACTGAAGCTTTCTTT. Residues: CASSPGTGATRGTEAFF.

This clonotype was recorded at least ten times. The CDR3 DNA reads as TGTGCCAGTACTGGGCAGGGGCTGAACACTGAAGCTTTCTTT. It specifies CASTGQGLNTEAFF. This chain joins TRBV19 and TRBJ1-1; D might be TRBD1 (6 bases). The CDR3 length is 14 residues. Between the trimmed V and J ends, which lost 7 bases and 0 bases, there was a span of 12 bases. CDR1 is LNHDA and CDR2 is SQIVND in the germline V gene (reference sequence).

In DNA, the CDR3 is TGTGCCAGCAGCCAAGACGCCCGGACAGGATTCAGCGGAGATACGCAGTATTTT. Translating gives CASSQDARTGFSGDTQYF. The chain has TRBV3-1 and TRBJ2-3; TRBD1 matches at 7 bases. Germline V gives CDR1 LGHDT, CDR2 YNNKEL (reference sequence). The V gene end was trimmed by 0 bases and the J gene end by 5 bases; junction bases not matched to a gene: 14. The CDR3 has 18 residues.

The rearrangement links TRBV28 to TRBJ2-1; 11 positions agree with TRBD2. Germline lookup yields CDR1 MDHEN and CDR2 SYDVKM. V lost 3 bases, J lost 9 bases, and 13 bases stayed unmatched. The CDR3 totals 17 residues. The CDR3 loop reads CASSLQTSGALTGEQFF. The DNA for the CDR3 is TGTGCCAGCAGTTTGCAGACTAGCGGGGCACTAACGGGTGAGCAGTTCTTC.

The chain uses TRBV27 and TRBJ1-1, with D unclear. V dropped 3 bases and J dropped 0 bases, with 5 bases sitting between them. The CDR3 covers 13 residues. CDR1 MNHEY and CDR2 SMNVEV come from the germline V gene (reference sequence). The CDR3 DNA sequence: TGTGCCAGCAGTTTCGATATGAACACTGAAGCTTTCTTT. Amino acids: CASSFDMNTEAFF.

The chain joins TRBV7-9 to TRBJ1-2; D is undetermined. Germline CDR1 reads SEHNR; CDR2 reads FQNEAQ (reference sequence). V was shortened by 1 base and J by 3 bases, with 9 bases between the two germline ends. The CDR3 is made up of 14 amino acids. CDR3 bases: TGTGCCAGCAGCTTAGGGACGCGGGACTATGGCTACACCTTC. It codes for CASSLGTRDYGYTF.

V is TRBV6-2 or TRBV6-3 and J is TRBJ2-1; TRBD2 aligns across 9 bases. Losses at the gene ends were 2 bases for V and 2 bases for J; bases not matched to a gene: 4. CDR3 size: 16 residues. The germline V gene encodes CDR1 MNHEY and CDR2 SVGEGT. This CDR3 reads CASSYQAGGPYNEQFF. The CDR3, as DNA: TGTGCCAGCAGTTACCAGGCGGGGGGGCCCTACAATGAGCAGTTCTTC.

This chain connects TRBV9 to TRBJ2-7; D gene uncertain. The CDR3 sequence is 14 residues long. Germline V CDR1 and CDR2: SGDLS, YYNGEE. Between the trimmed V and J ends, which lost 0 bases and 0 bases, there was a span of 7 bases. CDR3 coding DNA: TGTGCCAGCAGCGTAGAGTCGAGCTCCTACGAGCAGTACTTC. It encodes CASSVESSSYEQYF. Full variable domain (missing parts from reference TRBV9 and TRBJ2-7): DSGVTQTPKHLITATGQRVTLRCSPRSGDLSVYWYQQSLDQGLQFLIQYYNGEERAKGNILERFSAQQFPDLHSELNLSSLELGDSALYFCASSVESSSYEQYFGPGTRLTVT.

This clonotype appeared a few times. V gene TRBV13 combines with J gene TRBJ2-2; TRBD1 matches 7 bases. The V gene's germline CDR1 is PRHDT and CDR2 FYEKMQ (reference sequence). The CDR3 loop spans 16 amino acids. J was trimmed by 3 bases and V by 5 bases; bases with no gene match: 9. The CDR3 loop reads CASSMNRGLDTGELFF. CDR3 sequence (DNA): TGTGCCAGCAGCATGAATAGGGGGCTTGACACCGGGGAGCTGTTTTTT.

The rearrangement uses TRBV18 and TRBJ1-1; D ambiguous. The germline V and J ends were trimmed by 1 base and 6 bases, with 12 bases remaining between them. CDR1 KGHSH and CDR2 LQKENI come from the germline V gene. This CDR3 spans 14 amino acids. This CDR3 reads CASSPRGWVAEAFF. CDR3 sequence (DNA): TGTGCCAGCTCACCACGAGGTTGGGTAGCTGAAGCTTTCTTT.

This clonotype was recorded once. It may be a read error: a sequence one base away is much more abundant. The rearrangement uses TRBV12-3 or TRBV12-4 and TRBJ1-2; D gene ambiguous. V was clipped by 6 bases and J by 7 bases, with 15 bases between them. The CDR3 is 13 residues long. DNA for the CDR3: TGTGCCAGCAGCATGGTGGTCCAGCGTGGCTACACCTTC. Translated, it gives CASSMVVQRGYTF.

This chain connects TRBV12-3 or TRBV12-4 to TRBJ2-1; 10 bases map to TRBD2. The ends lost 5 bases at V and 7 bases at J; junction bases unmatched: 11. The CDR3 runs 16 residues. The CDR3 sequence: CASSGVGTSVGNEQFF. CDR3 DNA: TGTGCCAGCAGTGGAGTGGGGACTAGCGTCGGAAATGAGCAGTTCTTC.

There are a few counts of this clonotype. The chain carries TRBV11-3 and TRBJ2-5; TRBD2 matches 8 bases. Germline CDR1 SGHNT, CDR2 YENEEA. With 1 base clipped from V and 5 bases from J, the junction kept 3 bases outside the gene matches. The CDR3 is made up of 14 amino acids. The CDR3 is CASSLGTSYETQYF. CDR3 nucleotides: TGTGCCAGCAGCTTAGGGACTAGCTACGAGACCCAGTACTTC.

Note on this clonotype: One end of the junction varies from germline; a read error may be responsible. V is TRBV7-6 and J is TRBJ1-3; perhaps TRBD1 as D (6 bases). Germline V gene lookup returns CDR1 SGHVS and CDR2 FNYEAQ. This CDR3 region has 15 residues. The CDR3 DNA sequence: TGTGCCAGCGGCTTAAGGGACAACTCTGGAAACACCATATATTTT. This translates into CASGLRDNSGNTIYF.

This clonotype is termed medium-sized. V is TRBV28 and J is TRBJ2-3; D could derive from TRBD1 or TRBD2 (5 bases each). The CDR3 is 16 residues long. In germline, CDR1 is MDHEN, CDR2 SYDVKM. V was shortened by 1 base and J by 6 bases, with 17 bases between the two germline ends. The CDR3 here is CASSLLGTPDEDTQYF. The CDR3 coding sequence is TGTGCCAGCAGTTTATTAGGGACCCCGGATGAGGATACGCAGTATTTT.

The chain employs TRBV5-4 and TRBJ2-1, with a weak D call TRBD2 (6 bases). From germline, CDR1 is SGHNT and CDR2 YYREEE (reference sequence). The ends were cut back, 0 bases at V and 7 bases at J, with 20 bases in the middle. This CDR3 comprises 17 residues. CDR3 nucleotides: TGTGCCAGCAGCTTGGGGGAGAGCGGCGGGAAGGAGAATGAGCAGTTCTTC. Amino acids: CASSLGESGGKENEQFF.